What follows is one T cell receptor beta chain and its context. This record belongs to a study of T-cell reconstitution after alpha-beta-depleted transplantation in children. As it was prepared, the TCRbeta library received unique molecular identifiers. TCRdb passed the PCR reads through MiXCR, listing each CDR3 protein once. The table includes some 600,000 distinct CDR3 sequences, roughly 17% detected once. Germline values: CDR1 LGHNA, CDR2 YSLEER. V lost 0 bases and J lost 1, with 21 bases in between. CDR3 size: 19 residues. This chain uses TRBV4-3 with TRBJ1-2, with D maybe TRBD1 (5 bases). Source: PBMCs from the stem cell graft donor, taken from the stem cell graft. This receptor was taken from a human donor who donated a stem cell graft to a child with acute myeloid leukemia. The CDR3 region has the DNA TGCGCCAGCAGCCAAGACCTTCGTTTGGGGCCCACTCTTAACTATGGCTACACCTTC. Residues: CASSQDLRLGPTLNYGYTF.